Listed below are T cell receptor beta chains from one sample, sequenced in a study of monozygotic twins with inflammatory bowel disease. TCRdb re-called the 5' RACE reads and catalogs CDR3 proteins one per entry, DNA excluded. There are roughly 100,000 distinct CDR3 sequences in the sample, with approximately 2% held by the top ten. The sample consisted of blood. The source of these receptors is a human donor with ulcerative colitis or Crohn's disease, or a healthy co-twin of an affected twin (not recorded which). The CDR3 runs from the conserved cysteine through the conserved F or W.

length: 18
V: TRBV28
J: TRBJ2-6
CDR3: CASSFEGQGRAGANVLTF

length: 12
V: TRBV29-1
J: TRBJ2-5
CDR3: CSVSFGKETQYF

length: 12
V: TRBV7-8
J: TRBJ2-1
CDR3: CASSLFLGEQFF

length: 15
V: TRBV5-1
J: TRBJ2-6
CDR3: CASSFGGAGANVLTF

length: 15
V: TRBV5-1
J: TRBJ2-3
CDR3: CASSFSTGGTDTQYF

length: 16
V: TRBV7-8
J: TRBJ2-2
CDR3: CASSFMTSGKTGELFF

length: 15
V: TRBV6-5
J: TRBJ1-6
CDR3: CASRGKDRDNSPLHF

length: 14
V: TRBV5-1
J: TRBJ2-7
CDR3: CASSKGASTYEQYF

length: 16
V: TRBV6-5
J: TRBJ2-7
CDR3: CASSYVIGTGRVEQYF

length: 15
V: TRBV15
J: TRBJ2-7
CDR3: CATSSPGQGGSEQYF

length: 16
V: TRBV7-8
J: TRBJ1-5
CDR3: CASSLAWLAGNQPQHF

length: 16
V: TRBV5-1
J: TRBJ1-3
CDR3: CASSPGRPREGNTIYF

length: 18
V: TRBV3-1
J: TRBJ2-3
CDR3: CASSQGVAAASGTDTQYF

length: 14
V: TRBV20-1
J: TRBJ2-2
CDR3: CSAPDRVITGELFF

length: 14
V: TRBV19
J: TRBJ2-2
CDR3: CASRAGQNTGELFF